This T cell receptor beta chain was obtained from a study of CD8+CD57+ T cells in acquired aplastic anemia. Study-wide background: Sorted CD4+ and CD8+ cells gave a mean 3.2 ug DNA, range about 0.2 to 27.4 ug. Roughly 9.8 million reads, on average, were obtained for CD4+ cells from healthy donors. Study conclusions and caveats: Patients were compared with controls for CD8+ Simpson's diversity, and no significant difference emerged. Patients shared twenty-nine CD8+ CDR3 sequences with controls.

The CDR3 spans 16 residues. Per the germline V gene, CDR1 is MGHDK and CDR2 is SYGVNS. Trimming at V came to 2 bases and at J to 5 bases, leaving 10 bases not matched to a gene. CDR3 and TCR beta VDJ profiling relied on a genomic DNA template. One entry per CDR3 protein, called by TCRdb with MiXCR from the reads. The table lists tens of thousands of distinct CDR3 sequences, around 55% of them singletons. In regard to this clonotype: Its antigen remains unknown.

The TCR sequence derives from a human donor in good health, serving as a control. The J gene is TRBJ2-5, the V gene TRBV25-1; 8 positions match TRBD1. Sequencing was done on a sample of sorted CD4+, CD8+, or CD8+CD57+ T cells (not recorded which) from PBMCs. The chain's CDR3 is CASSELLADRAETQYF. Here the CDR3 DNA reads TGTGCCAGCAGTGAACTCTTAGCGGACAGGGCTGAGACCCAGTACTTC.